This T cell receptor beta chain stems from a study of vaccination and CD4 T cells after COVID-19. Study at large: Convalescent cases consisted of six males and four females, of whom two were Hispanic.

Cultured CD4+ T-cell DNA underwent Oncomine TCR Beta short-read sequencing. TCRdb re-called the PCR reads with MiXCR, one entry per CDR3 protein. This repertoire shows roughly 18,000 distinct CDR3 sequences, about 45% found once; its top ten account for about 14%. Treatment here: roughly 10-day PBMC culture with coronavirus spike peptide pools or control peptides (ViraFEST assay). With respect to this clonotype: No antigen is known for it. A read error may account for a junction end that differs from germline.

CDR3 length equals 13 residues. Germline CDR1 is SNHLY and CDR2 is FYNNEI. The sample consisted of CD4+ T cells from blood, cultured in vitro. The chain has TRBV2 and TRBJ1-5; D unclear. This sequence was found in a human donor who had recovered from COVID-19. The CDR3 sequence is CASARGSNRPQHF. The CDR3 region has the DNA TGTGCCAGCGCGCGTGGGAGCAATCGGCCCCAGCATTTT. Complete variable domain (other parts from reference TRBV2 and TRBJ1-5): EPEVTQTPSHQVTQMGQEVILRCVPISNHLYFYWYRQILGQKVEFLVSFYNNEISEKSEIFDDQFSVERPDGSNFTLKIRSTKLEDSAMYFCASARGSNRPQHFGDGTRLSIL.